One and the same sample provided the 30 T cell receptor beta chains below, sequenced in a study of blood T cell repertoires in COVID-19. Some clones are missing from TCRdb's copy, which holds only in-frame ones; the method was immunoSEQ multiplex PCR. The table records some 44,000 clones, about 90% of them present only once. Sequenced input: peripheral blood. These receptors all come from a human donor in a cohort sampled during active COVID-19.

J is TRBJ2-5 and V is TRBV6-2 or TRBV6-3; 12 bases fit TRBD2. Germline CDR1 reads MNHEY; CDR2 reads SVGEGT. The length of the CDR3 is 18 residues. V was pared by 5 bases and J by 2 bases, with 12 bases of the junction left unmatched. CDR3 region: CASSNTGLAGVLQETQYF. DNA for the CDR3: TGTGCCAGCAGTAACACGGGACTAGCGGGCGTATTACAAGAGACCCAGTACTTC.

The chain carries TRBV15 and TRBJ1-2; 10 nucleotides align to TRBD1. With V trimmed by 3 bases and J by 4 bases, 11 bases remained unmatched. Germline V gene data show CDR1 as LNHNV and CDR2 as YYDKDF (reference sequence). This CDR3 has 17 amino acids. CDR3 amino acids: CATSRGQGRGGIYGYTF. As DNA, the CDR3 is TGTGCCACCAGCAGGGGACAGGGGAGAGGGGGCATCTATGGCTACACCTTC. The whole variable domain, filled in from reference TRBV15 and TRBJ1-2, reads DAMVIQNPRYQVTQFGKPVTLSCSQTLNHNVMYWYQQKSSQAPKLLFHYYDKDFNNEADTPDNFQSRRPNTSFCFLDIRSPGLGDTAMYLCATSRGQGRGGIYGYTFGSGTRLTVV.

This clone has only a few counts. The chain uses TRBV2 and TRBJ2-1; tentatively, D is TRBD2 (5 bases). V lost 2 bases and J lost 1, with 9 bases in between. The length of the CDR3 is 15 residues. Germline CDR1 SNHLY, CDR2 FYNNEI. The CDR3 reads CASSEPAASYNEQFF. The CDR3 nucleotides read TGTGCCAGCAGTGAACCAGCGGCGTCCTACAATGAGCAGTTCTTC.

This clone was found once. The rearrangement joins TRBV27 to TRBJ2-7, with D possibly TRBD2 on 6 matching bases. The V end lost 5 bases, the J end lost 12 bases, and 20 bases lay between the germline ends. Germline V gene data show CDR1 as MNHEY and CDR2 as SMNVEV (reference sequence). The CDR3 has 13 amino acids. In DNA form, the CDR3 reads TGTGCCAGCAGTCCTCCAGGTAGCGGTGATCCGTACTTC. It encodes CASSPPGSGDPYF.

A word on this clone: Other nucleotide sequences from this sample produce the same CDR3. The CDR3 coding sequence is TGTGCCAGCAGCGTAGGCCAGGGTCGTACTGAAGCTTTCTTT. Its protein product is CASSVGQGRTEAFF. J is TRBJ1-1 and V is TRBV9; D possibly corresponds to TRBD1 (5 bases). Germline V gene lookup returns CDR1 SGDLS and CDR2 YYNGEE. The CDR3 totals 14 residues. The V gene lost 0 bases and the J gene lost 5 bases, with 11 bases spanning the gap. The whole variable domain, filled in from reference TRBV9 and TRBJ1-1, reads DSGVTQTPKHLITATGQRVTLRCSPRSGDLSVYWYQQSLDQGLQFLIQYYNGEERAKGNILERFSAQQFPDLHSELNLSSLELGDSALYFCASSVGQGRTEAFFGQGTRLTVV.

The chain carries TRBV12-3 or TRBV12-4 and TRBJ1-2; D is perhaps TRBD1 (5 bases). The CDR3 is made up of 13 amino acids. With 6 bases removed from V and 4 bases from J, the gap between germline ends came to 12 bases. CDR3 sequence (DNA): TGTGCCAGCAGCCCGGGGACTTTCTATGGCTACACCTTC. It is translated as CASSPGTFYGYTF.

V usage is TRBV7-9 and J usage is TRBJ2-2, with D possibly matching TRBD2 (6 bases). CDR3 length equals 14 residues. Trimming removed 8 bases from V and 12 bases from J, with 22 bases in between. CDR1 and CDR2 (germline): SEHNR, FQNEAQ (reference sequence). CDR3 in DNA: TGTGCCAGCGACGGGGAGGACCAATCAAGGAAGCTGTTTTTT. As protein: CASDGEDQSRKLFF.

The chain carries TRBV7-9 and TRBJ1-1, with D tentatively TRBD1 (6 bases). The CDR3 sequence is 12 residues long. Between the trimmed V and J ends, which lost 3 bases and 10 bases, there was a span of 12 bases. The germline gives CDR1 SEHNR, CDR2 FQNEAQ (reference sequence). CDR3 loop: CASSFGETGAFF. The DNA for the CDR3 is TGTGCCAGCAGCTTCGGGGAGACAGGAGCTTTCTTT.

This sequence joins TRBV29-1 and TRBJ2-5; D unclear. The germline V gene encodes CDR1 SQVTM and CDR2 ANQGSEA. Trimming shortened V by 4 bases and J by 4 bases, and 10 bases separated the two germline ends. CDR3 length: 12 residues. In DNA, the CDR3 is TGCAGCGTTGCCAGGCTGGGAGAGACCCAGTACTTC. Translation gives CSVARLGETQYF.

The chain employs TRBV5-8 and TRBJ2-7, with D tentatively TRBD1 (6 bases). V dropped 0 bases and J dropped 7 bases, with 23 bases sitting between them. Germline V lookup: CDR1 SGHTS, CDR2 YDEGEE. CDR3 length equals 17 residues. This CDR3 is CASSLAYYIGTIGEQYF. The DNA of the CDR3 is TGTGCCAGCAGCTTGGCCTACTATATCGGGACAATCGGTGAGCAGTACTTC. The full variable domain, rest sourced from reference TRBV5-8 and TRBJ2-7, is EAGVTQSPTHLIKTRGQQATLRCSPISGHTSVYWYQQALGLGLQFLLWYDEGEERNRGNFPPRFSGRQFPNYSSELNVNALELEDSALYLCASSLAYYIGTIGEQYFGPGTRLTVT.

V is TRBV24-1 and J is TRBJ2-3, with 10 bases lining up with TRBD1. Germline values: CDR1 KGHDR, CDR2 SFDVKD. The CDR3 contains 17 residues. J gave up 4 bases and V 3 bases, and 9 bases lay outside the gene matches. Here the CDR3 reads CATSDPPGTGVPDTQYF. The CDR3 DNA reads TGTGCCACCAGTGATCCGCCCGGGACAGGGGTACCAGATACGCAGTATTTT.

The chain uses TRBV5-1 and TRBJ2-5; 8 nucleotides match TRBD1. This CDR3 region has 16 residues. Germline CDR1 and CDR2: SGHRS and YFSETQ. With V trimmed by 4 bases and J by 5 bases, 13 bases remained unmatched. As DNA, the CDR3 is TGCGCCAGCAGCCCCACTCTCAGGACAGGGAGTGAGACCCAGTACTTC. Protein product: CASSPTLRTGSETQYF.

The genes are TRBV4-1 and TRBJ2-7; 9 bases map to TRBD1. Germline assignment: CDR1 MGHRA and CDR2 YSYEKL. Trimming cost V 1 base and J 2 bases; bases outside gene matches: 3. The CDR3 is 15 residues long. The CDR3 is CASSQGTGATYEQYF. The DNA of the CDR3 is TGCGCCAGCAGCCAAGGGACAGGGGCCACCTACGAGCAGTACTTC.

The V and J genes are TRBV3-1 (or the pseudogene TRBV3-2) and TRBJ1-6; TRBD1 matches at 7 bases. Unmatched junction bases numbered 3, after V lost 1 base and J lost 6 bases. Germline V lookup: CDR1 LGHDT, CDR2 YNNKEL (reference sequence). This CDR3 is 15 amino acids long. CDR3 sequence reads: CASSQVYRGNSPLHF. The DNA of the CDR3 is TGTGCCAGCAGCCAAGTGTACAGGGGTAATTCACCCCTCCACTTT.

The chain employs TRBV27 and TRBJ2-2; D call uncertain. The V gene's germline CDR1 is MNHEY and CDR2 SMNVEV (reference sequence). CDR3 length: 13 amino acids. The V and J ends lost 4 bases and 4 bases respectively, with 7 bases between them. As DNA, the CDR3 is TGTGCCAGCAGTTCAGAATTCACCGGGGAGCTGTTTTTT. Encoded protein: CASSSEFTGELFF.

The V gene is TRBV4-3, the J gene TRBJ2-6; D gene unclear. The CDR3 consists of 14 residues. Per germline, CDR1 LGHNA and CDR2 YSLEER. V was trimmed by 0 bases and J by 3 bases, leaving 3 bases between them. The CDR3 DNA follows: TGCGCCAGCAGCCAAGATTATGGGGCCAACGTCCTGACTTTC. The encoded protein is CASSQDYGANVLTF.

The chain recombines TRBV4-1 with TRBJ2-7; 7 nucleotides align to TRBD2. This CDR3 region has 15 residues. V dropped 6 bases and J dropped 5; count of bases not matched to a gene: 13. Germline assignment: CDR1 MGHRA and CDR2 YSYEKL. CDR3 bases: TGCGCCAGCAGATTGGGCCCGGGGGGTCTCGACGAGCAGTACTTC. It yields the protein CASRLGPGGLDEQYF.

The rearrangement uses TRBV4-1 and TRBJ1-4; the D is unclear. CDR1 and CDR2 (germline): MGHRA, YSYEKL. The CDR3 sequence is 16 residues long. V shed 0 bases and J shed 7 bases, with 15 bases lying between them. The CDR3 region is CASSQDSTASPEKLFF. As DNA, the CDR3 is TGCGCCAGCAGCCAAGATAGTACAGCCTCCCCTGAAAAACTGTTTTTT.

The chain carries TRBV14 and TRBJ2-7; 9 positions match TRBD2. The CDR3 length is 14 residues. CDR1 and CDR2 from the germline V gene are SGHDN and FVKESK. J gave up 6 bases and V 8 bases, and 11 bases lay outside the gene matches. CDR3 DNA: TGTGCCAGCCGAGGATCTAGCGGGACTGTCGAGCAGTACTTC. It translates to CASRGSSGTVEQYF. The full variable domain, its missing parts supplied by reference TRBV14 and TRBJ2-7, is EAGVTQFPSHSVIEKGQTVTLRCDPISGHDNLYWYRRVMGKEIKFLLHFVKESKQDESGMPNNRFLAERTGGTYSTLKVQPAELEDSGVYFCASRGSSGTVEQYFGPGTRLTVT.

This clone was counted once. The chain couples TRBV7-8 to TRBJ2-7; the match to TRBD2 covers 10 bases. Germline loops: CDR1 SGHVS, CDR2 FQNEAQ. The J segment lost 2 bases and the V segment lost 5 bases, leaving 9 bases of the junction unmatched. The CDR3 loop spans 16 amino acids. The CDR3 protein is CASSQVSGRAPYEQYF. DNA of the CDR3: TGTGCCAGCAGCCAAGTGAGCGGGAGGGCCCCCTACGAGCAGTACTTC.

The chain links TRBV27 to TRBJ2-3; 8 bases match TRBD2. CDR3 length: 15 amino acids. V was pared by 4 bases and J by 7 bases, with 10 bases of the junction left unmatched. Germline CDR1 and CDR2: MNHEY and SMNVEV (reference sequence). CDR3 sequence reads: CASSSPRGSGNTQYF. In DNA form, the CDR3 reads TGTGCCAGCAGTTCCCCCCGGGGTAGCGGGAATACGCAGTATTTT.

The chain joins TRBV12-5 to TRBJ1-1; D is ambiguous. Between the trimmed V and J ends, which lost 0 bases and 4 bases, there was a span of 6 bases. This CDR3 contains 13 residues. The germline CDR1 and CDR2 sequences are LGHNT and FRNRAP. CDR3 DNA sequence: TGTGCTAGTGGTTTGGTACATGGCACTGAAGCTTTCTTT. Translated: CASGLVHGTEAFF.

The chain combines TRBV4-1 with TRBJ2-1, with 7 bases aligning to TRBD1. The CDR3 is 15 residues long. With V trimmed by 2 bases and J by 3 bases, 4 bases remained unmatched. Per germline, CDR1 MGHRA and CDR2 YSYEKL. DNA of the CDR3: TGCGCCAGCAGCCAAATGGGACAGATCTACAATGAGCAGTTCTTC. This encodes CASSQMGQIYNEQFF.

The chain has TRBV15 and TRBJ1-5, with 7 nucleotides matching TRBD1. The length of the CDR3 is 17 residues. V was pared by 5 bases and J by 0 bases, with 10 bases of the junction left unmatched. The germline V gene has CDR1 LNHNV and CDR2 YYDKDF (reference sequence). CDR3 in amino acids: CATSPTGDPYSNQPQHF. The CDR3 coding sequence is TGTGCCACCAGCCCCACAGGGGACCCATATAGCAATCAGCCCCAGCATTTT.

The CDR3 spells CASSPQKGQIALANYGYTF. In nucleotides, the CDR3 is TGTGCCAGCAGTCCTCAAAAGGGACAGATTGCCTTAGCTAACTATGGCTACACCTTC. J is TRBJ1-2 and V is TRBV6-6, with TRBD1 matching over 7 bases. The CDR3 extends over 19 amino acids. Germline lookup yields CDR1 MNHNY and CDR2 SVGAGI (reference sequence). J lost 0 bases, V lost 5 bases, and 18 bases had no gene match.

This clone appeared a single time. This chain uses TRBV28 with TRBJ1-5; unclear D gene. Germline loops: CDR1 MDHEN, CDR2 SYDVKM. Trimming shortened V by 3 bases and J by 2 bases, and 11 bases separated the two germline ends. The CDR3 is 15 amino acids. The CDR3 is CASSFTRVRNQPQHF. Here the CDR3 DNA reads TGTGCCAGCAGTTTTACCCGGGTCCGCAATCAGCCCCAGCATTTT.

The rearrangement uses TRBV7-9 and TRBJ1-2; 8 bases are a match to TRBD1. V lost 3 bases and J lost 2; bases outside the gene matches: 2. The germline CDR1 and CDR2 sequences are SEHNR and FQNEAQ (reference sequence). CDR3 length equals 14 residues. Written as DNA, the CDR3 is TGTGCCAGCAGCTTGGGGACAGGCAACTATGGCTACACCTTC. Its translation is CASSLGTGNYGYTF.

The V call is TRBV19, the J call TRBJ1-2, with D maybe TRBD1 (5 bases). Germline V lookup: CDR1 LNHDA, CDR2 SQIVND (reference sequence). The CDR3 extends over 13 amino acids. With 3 bases removed from V and 8 bases from J, the gap between germline ends came to 13 bases. In nucleotides, the CDR3 is TGTGCCAGTAGTATCTCCGGGGGTATGGGCTACACCTTC. It specifies CASSISGGMGYTF.

V and J are TRBV5-1 and TRBJ2-7; TRBD1 aligns across 8 bases. The V and J ends lost 3 bases and 2 bases, in that order; junction bases with no gene match: 4. This CDR3 has 14 residues. CDR1 is SGHRS, CDR2 YFSETQ, per germline. CDR3 loop: CASSSQGAPYEQYF. DNA of the CDR3: TGCGCCAGCAGCTCCCAGGGGGCACCCTACGAGCAGTACTTC. Using reference TRBV5-1 and TRBJ2-7 for the parts outside the CDR3, the full variable domain is KAGVTQTPRYLIKTRGQQVTLSCSPISGHRSVSWYQQTPGQGLQFLFEYFSETQRNKGNFPGRFSGRQFSNSRSEMNVSTLELGDSALYLCASSSQGAPYEQYFGPGTRLTVT.

V is TRBV7-2 and J is TRBJ2-1; tentative D call: TRBD1 (6 bases). This CDR3 is 17 amino acids long. Looked up from germline, CDR1 is SGHTA and CDR2 is FQGNSA. The V end lost 6 bases, the J end lost 7 bases, and 25 bases lay between the germline ends. Here the CDR3 reads CASSNTRAGQGKNEQFF. The CDR3 DNA follows: TGTGCCAGCAGTAACACTCGGGCAGGGCAGGGGAAGAATGAGCAGTTCTTC. The full variable domain, rest sourced from reference TRBV7-2 and TRBJ2-1, is GAGVSQSPSNKVTEKGKDVELRCDPISGHTALYWYRQSLGQGLEFLIYFQGNSAPDKSGLPSDRFSAERTGGSVSTLTIQRTQQEDSAVYLCASSNTRAGQGKNEQFFGPGTRLTVL.